This T cell receptor beta chain was recorded in a study of T-cell reconstitution after alpha-beta-depleted transplantation in children. Germline-derived CDR1 and CDR2 are SEHNR and FQNEAQ (reference sequence). J gave up 8 bases and V 6 bases, and 8 bases lay outside the gene matches. CDR3 size: 15 residues. Library preparation (for TCRbeta) was performed with unique molecular identifiers. TCRdb used MiXCR to reprocess the PCR reads, holding one entry per CDR3 protein. In the table there are about 420,000 distinct CDR3 sequences, approximately 10% of which are singletons. This clonotype was seen only a few times.

This chain links TRBV7-9 with TRBJ2-1; 12 bases are a match to TRBD1. Here the sequenced sample was PBMCs from the stem cell graft donor, taken from the stem cell graft. The sequence came from a human donor who donated a stem cell graft to a child with acute myeloid leukemia. CDR3 nucleotide sequence: TGTGCCAGCAGGGGGGGACAGGGGGCTGCTGATGAGCAGTTCTTC. Its translation: CASRGGQGAADEQFF.